The source of this T cell receptor (beta chain) is a study of preoperative IRX-2 immunotherapy in early breast cancer. Per the germline V gene, CDR1 is SGHNT and CDR2 is YENEEA. V dropped 1 base and J dropped 1 base, with 8 bases sitting between them. CDR3 length equals 15 residues. Treatment given: preoperative locoregional IRX-2 cytokine immunotherapy. Patients received preoperative, locoregional IRX-2 cytokine immunotherapy in a phase Ib study. Some clones are missing from TCRdb's copy, which holds only in-frame ones; the method was immunoSEQ multiplex PCR. The sample lists about 1,500 clones, 60% to 80% occurring once.

The clonotype comes from a human donor with breast cancer. The sequencing used tumor tissue, collected after IRX-2 immunotherapy. The chain joins TRBV11-3 to TRBJ1-5; D is unclear. The DNA for the CDR3 is TGTGCCAGCAGCTTAGGGGTGGGCAGCAATCAGCCCCAGCATTTT. This translates into CASSLGVGSNQPQHF. The full variable domain, with the rest looked up from reference TRBV11-3 and TRBJ1-5, is EAGVVQSPRYKIIEKKQPVAFWCNPISGHNTLYWYLQNLGQGPELLIRYENEEAVDDSQLPKDRFSAERLKGVDSTLKIQPAELGDSAVYLCASSLGVGSNQPQHFGDGTRLSIL.